These 17 T cell receptor beta chains were all obtained from the same sample, sequenced in a study of shared clonotypes between healthy human individuals. TCRdb's table, derived via immunoSEQ multiplex PCR, lists solely in-frame clones and lacks some. The sample contains 2,500,000 or so clones, 93% of which appear only once. The sequenced sample was naive CD4+ T cells from PBMCs. This sample's subset: CD45RA+ positively selected. These receptors were taken from a man younger than 35 in good health. Some clones in this sample may be carry-over from other donors' samples.

The V and J genes are TRBV5-1 and TRBJ2-1; 8 bases agree with TRBD2. Trimming took 4 bases from V and 8 from J; bases not matched to a gene: 5. The CDR3 is made up of 13 amino acids. Germline V CDR1 and CDR2: SGHRS, YFSETQ. CDR3 in DNA: TGCGCCAGCAGCCCAAGGACTAGCTATGAGCAGTTCTTC. Translating gives CASSPRTSYEQFF.

This clone was found once. The chain links TRBV6-6 to TRBJ2-2; D remains ambiguous. Germline CDR1 MNHNY, CDR2 SVGAGI (reference sequence). This CDR3 has 14 residues. V gave up 0 bases and J gave up 1 base, with 3 bases separating them. CDR3 amino acids: CASSYSMNTGELFF. The DNA of the CDR3 is TGTGCCAGCAGTTACTCGATGAACACCGGGGAGCTGTTTTTT.

The CDR3: CASTDSSYEQYF. In nucleotides, the CDR3 is TGTGCCAGCACGGACAGCTCCTACGAGCAGTACTTC. This chain links TRBV28 with TRBJ2-7; TRBD1 is a possible D gene (6 bases). Looked up from germline, CDR1 is MDHEN and CDR2 is SYDVKM. The V end was cut by 7 bases, the J end by 0 bases, with 7 bases between. The CDR3 extends over 12 amino acids.

The chain employs TRBV7-3 and TRBJ2-5, with D perhaps matching TRBD2 (6 bases). V was trimmed by 2 bases and J by 5 bases, leaving 9 bases between them. Germline lookup yields CDR1 SGHTA and CDR2 FQGTGA. The CDR3 is made up of 13 amino acids. CDR3 loop: CASSLSGRETQYF. The CDR3 DNA follows: TGTGCCAGCAGCTTATCTGGGAGGGAGACCCAGTACTTC.

In its sample, this clone was seen once. This chain joins TRBV7-6 and TRBJ1-1; 7 positions match TRBD1. The CDR3 totals 16 residues. Germline lookup yields CDR1 SGHVS and CDR2 FNYEAQ. With V trimmed by 6 bases and J by 0 bases, 10 bases remained unmatched. CDR3 region: CASSPRQGLLNTEAFF. The CDR3 region has the DNA TGTGCCAGCAGTCCACGACAGGGACTTTTGAACACTGAAGCTTTCTTT.

V is TRBV7-8 and J is TRBJ1-2, with D maybe TRBD1 (6 bases). This CDR3 has 15 amino acids. Germline V gene data show CDR1 as SGHVS and CDR2 as FQNEAQ. V lost 4 bases to trimming and J lost 3 bases, with 15 bases between them. CDR3 nucleotides: TGTGCCAGCAGCTCCTGGACAGAGATGGACTATGGCTACACCTTC. It translates to CASSSWTEMDYGYTF.

The chain is built from TRBV28 and TRBJ2-7, with a weak D call TRBD1 (5 bases). This CDR3 is built from 12 residues. CDR1 MDHEN and CDR2 SYDVKM come from the germline V gene. V shed 4 bases and J shed 5 bases, with 9 bases lying between them. For the CDR3, the DNA is TGTGCCAGCAGTTCAACAGGAGACGAGCAGTACTTC. This translates into CASSSTGDEQYF.

The V and J genes are TRBV19 and TRBJ1-2; 10 nucleotides match TRBD1. Trimming at V came to 5 bases and at J to 2 bases, leaving 8 bases not matched to a gene. The germline V gene encodes CDR1 LNHDA and CDR2 SQIVND (reference sequence). The CDR3 contains 16 residues. The CDR3 DNA follows: TGTGCCAGTAGTGACCCACGGACAGGGGGGAACTATGGCTACACCTTC. It encodes CASSDPRTGGNYGYTF.

The rearrangement uses TRBV5-6 and TRBJ2-1; possibly TRBD1 or TRBD2 for D (6 bases each). Germline CDR1 is SGHDT and CDR2 is YYEEEE. The CDR3 is 14 residues long. V was cut by 4 bases and J by 4 bases, with 12 bases left in between. CDR3 in amino acids: CASSLLGGYNEQFF. CDR3 nucleotide sequence: TGTGCCAGCAGCCTACTAGGGGGGTACAATGAGCAGTTCTTC.

The rearrangement links TRBV6-5 to TRBJ2-7; D unresolved. CDR3 length equals 13 residues. The V end lost 0 bases, the J end lost 5 bases, and 8 bases lay between the germline ends. Germline V gene data show CDR1 as MNHEY and CDR2 as SVGAGI. For the CDR3, the DNA is TGTGCCAGCAGTTACTCGATCGTAAACGAGCAGTACTTC. This translates into CASSYSIVNEQYF.

The V gene is TRBV2, the J gene TRBJ2-1; the D gene is possibly TRBD2 (6 bases). Trimming removed 8 bases from V and 7 bases from J, with 18 bases in between. There are 14 residues in the CDR3. Germline V gene sequence: CDR1 SNHLY, CDR2 FYNNEI. CDR3 nucleotides: TGTGCCAGCGAGACGGACGGGGCGGGGAATGAGCAGTTCTTC. This encodes CASETDGAGNEQFF.

The chain carries TRBV29-1 and TRBJ2-7; D may correspond to TRBD1 or TRBD2 (5 bases each). The CDR3 is 13 amino acids. From germline, CDR1 is SQVTM and CDR2 ANQGSEA. With 4 bases removed from V and 3 bases from J, the gap between germline ends came to 13 bases. The CDR3 DNA is TGCAGCGTTGTAGGGGACGGGGACTACGAGCAGTACTTC. Amino acid sequence: CSVVGDGDYEQYF.

The chain combines TRBV6-1 with TRBJ1-1; 7 nucleotides align to TRBD1. Germline lookup yields CDR1 MNHNS and CDR2 SASEGT. The CDR3 loop spans 14 amino acids. Germline trimming cut 4 bases from V and 1 base from J; bases unmatched to any gene: 3. Here the CDR3 reads CASSARQGNTEAFF. CDR3 in DNA: TGTGCCAGCAGTGCCCGACAGGGGAACACTGAAGCTTTCTTT.

V usage is TRBV20-1 and J usage is TRBJ1-2; possible D gene TRBD1, 5 bases. Trimming took off 6 bases at V and 5 bases at J, with 10 bases between the two ends. Germline V lookup: CDR1 DFQATT, CDR2 SNEGSKA (reference sequence). This CDR3 is built from 11 residues. Written as DNA, the CDR3 is TGCAGTGCCGTAGCAGGGTATGGCTACACCTTC. Translating gives CSAVAGYGYTF.

This clone came up a few times. This sequence joins TRBV19 and TRBJ1-5; D remains ambiguous. The CDR3 is 15 amino acids. V shed 1 base and J shed 1 base, with 8 bases lying between them. CDR1 and CDR2 (germline): LNHDA, SQIVND (reference sequence). CDR3 sequence: CASSIVARSNQPQHF. The CDR3 DNA is TGTGCCAGTAGTATAGTGGCGAGGAGCAATCAGCCCCAGCATTTT.

J is TRBJ1-3 and V is TRBV18, with 7 bases that match TRBD1. V dropped 4 bases and J dropped 0; count of bases not matched to a gene: 6. CDR3 size: 16 residues. CDR1 and CDR2 from the germline V gene are KGHSH and LQKENI. The DNA for the CDR3 is TGTGCCAGCTCACTGGGACAGCTCTTCTCTGGAAACACCATATATTTT. Translation gives CASSLGQLFSGNTIYF.

The V gene is TRBV12-5, the J gene TRBJ2-1; D is possibly TRBD1 or TRBD2 (6 bases each). The germline CDR1 and CDR2 sequences are LGHNT and FRNRAP. Trimming took off 6 bases at V and 6 bases at J, with 18 bases between the two ends. The CDR3 covers 15 residues. CDR3 DNA sequence: TGTGCTAGTGGAGGGGGGCCTATTCGGCCCAATGAGCAGTTCTTC. Translation gives CASGGGPIRPNEQFF.